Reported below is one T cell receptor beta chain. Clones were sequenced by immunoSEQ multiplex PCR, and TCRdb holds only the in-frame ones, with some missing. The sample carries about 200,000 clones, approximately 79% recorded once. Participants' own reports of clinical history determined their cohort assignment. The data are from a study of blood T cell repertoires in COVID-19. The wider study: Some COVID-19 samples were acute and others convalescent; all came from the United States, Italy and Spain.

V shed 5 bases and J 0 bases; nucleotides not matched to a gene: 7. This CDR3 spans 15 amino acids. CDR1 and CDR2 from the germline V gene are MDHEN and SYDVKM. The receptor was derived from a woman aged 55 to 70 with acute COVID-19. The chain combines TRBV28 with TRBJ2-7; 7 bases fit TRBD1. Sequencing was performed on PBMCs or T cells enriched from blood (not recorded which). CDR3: CASSPPGQPSYEQYV. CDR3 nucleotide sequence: TGTGCCAGCAGTCCACCGGGACAGCCCTCCTACGAGCAGTACGTC.